This T cell receptor beta chain was recovered during a study of blood T cell repertoires in COVID-19. Whole-study context: COVID-19 samples, acute and convalescent, were from the United States, Italy and Spain.

In the source study's methods: Amplification of reference gene primers was used by the study to estimate nucleated cell counts. Here immunoSEQ multiplex PCR was the method, and the copy in TCRdb shows in-frame clones only, minus some. The V and J calls and clone size come from that table; D and trimming were worked out from the DNA. The data show hundreds of thousands of clones, with roughly 90% seen just once and 8.9% held by the top ten. Participants were placed into cohorts based on the clinical history they reported. Cohort 3 recovered donors had two negative PCRs, clearance, or symptom resolution. The CDR3 covers 16 residues. Germline-derived CDR1 and CDR2 are SGHTA and FQGNSA. The germline V and J ends were trimmed by 1 base and 2 bases, with 12 bases remaining between them.

The sequencing sample was made of PBMCs or T cells enriched from blood (not recorded which). This TCR was recovered from a woman aged 18-35 years who had recovered from COVID-19. This sequence joins TRBV7-2 and TRBJ1-5; maybe TRBD1 (5 bases). CDR3 in amino acids: CASSLVGGPGNQPQHF. DNA of the CDR3: TGTGCCAGCAGCTTAGTGGGGGGTCCTGGCAATCAGCCCCAGCATTTT.